One sample yielded the 17 T cell receptor beta chains listed below, sequenced in a study of a mutant IDH1 vaccine in newly diagnosed glioma (TCRdb year 2021). Antigens of these TCRs are unknown. Library method: the immunoSEQ multiplex PCR assay. TCRdb stores this immuneACCESS table with in-frame sequences only. Part of the clones is absent; in the studies checked, under half of the shortfall reflects unresolved V genes, and no reason is known for the rest. This sample has 10,000 to 15,000 clones in its table, and around three quarters of those were observed once. The ten largest make up 4% to 5% of the sample. This sample's time point label indicates: week 47, end of study. Each vaccine dose, consisting of 300 ug of a 20-mer mutant IDH1 peptide in Montanide, was administered subcutaneously with topical imiquimod. The sample here was PBMCs, taken from a glioma patient whose treatment included an IDH1 peptide vaccine. The receptors stem from a woman between 35 and 50 years old with glioma.

The V and J genes are TRBV6-5 and TRBJ2-7; TRBD2 matches at 9 bases. Trimming at V came to 2 bases and at J to 6 bases, leaving 5 bases not matched to a gene. The V gene's germline CDR1 is MNHEY and CDR2 SVGAGI. CDR3 length: 14 amino acids. CDR3 bases: TGTGCCAGCAGTTACGGCGGGAGGGTGGGCGAGCAGTACTTC. It codes for CASSYGGRVGEQYF.

The gene calls are TRBV7-2 and TRBJ1-1; possible D gene TRBD1, 6 bases. Germline CDR1 and CDR2: SGHTA and FQGNSA. The CDR3 sequence is 17 residues long. V was cut by 2 bases and J by 1 base, with 17 bases left in between. The CDR3 coding sequence is TGTGCCAGCAGCTTAAGGGCCCCTGGAGGGGGGAACACTGAAGCTTTCTTT. This codes for CASSLRAPGGGNTEAFF.

The chain couples TRBV30 to TRBJ2-1; no clear D gene. The CDR3 loop spans 13 amino acids. The V gene's germline CDR1 is GTSNPN and CDR2 SVGIG (reference sequence). Trimming left V 4 bases short and J 4 bases short, with 11 bases between. As DNA, the CDR3 is TGTGCCTGGAATGAGCACCCATACAATGAGCAGTTCTTC. Its protein is CAWNEHPYNEQFF.

The V call is TRBV9, the J call TRBJ1-2, with 10 bases that match TRBD1. V lost 0 bases to trimming and J lost 5 bases; unmatched junction nucleotides: 7. CDR3 length: 16 residues. Germline V gene data show CDR1 as SGDLS and CDR2 as YYNGEE. CDR3 bases: TGTGCCAGCAGCGTAGCTGGGGACAGGGGCTCATATGGCTACACCTTC. It specifies CASSVAGDRGSYGYTF.

The V call is TRBV5-4, the J call TRBJ2-7, with D unresolved. V lost 4 bases, J lost 4 bases, and 18 bases lay in between. In germline, CDR1 is SGHNT, CDR2 YYREEE (reference sequence). The CDR3 loop spans 15 amino acids. CDR3 DNA: TGTGCCAGCAGCCCCGGACCCTTAACCCCTTACGAGCAGTACTTC. It is translated as CASSPGPLTPYEQYF. The entire variable domain, with the rest obtained from reference TRBV5-4 and TRBJ2-7, is as follows: ETGVTQSPTHLIKTRGQQVTLRCSSQSGHNTVSWYQQALGQGPQFIFQYYREEENGRGNFPPRFSGLQFPNYSSELNVNALELDDSALYLCASSPGPLTPYEQYFGPGTRLTVT.

CDR3 protein: CASSFPDRHEQYF. The CDR3 DNA is TGTGCCAGCAGTTTCCCAGATCGTCACGAGCAGTACTTC. The V and J genes are TRBV27 and TRBJ2-7; D is ambiguous. Germline assignment: CDR1 MNHEY and CDR2 SMNVEV (reference sequence). Trimming took off 3 bases at V and 5 bases at J, with 11 bases between the two ends. This CDR3 spans 13 amino acids.

This sequence joins TRBV4-1 and TRBJ1-4; D may be TRBD1 (6 bases). The CDR3 length is 21 residues. V was trimmed by 1 base and J by 1 base, leaving 25 bases between them. Germline V gives CDR1 MGHRA, CDR2 YSYEKL. In nucleotides, the CDR3 is TGCGCCAGCAGCCAAGGGCTCGAAGGTTCGGGGGCGGTTTTAACTAATGAAAAACTGTTTTTT. It encodes CASSQGLEGSGAVLTNEKLFF.

This clone turned up a few times. The chain couples TRBV29-1 to TRBJ2-2; D gene unclear. Germline V CDR1 and CDR2: SQVTM, ANQGSEA. The CDR3 consists of 11 residues. Trimming removed 7 bases at V and 6 bases at J, with 9 bases between. This CDR3 is CSGARAGELFF. The CDR3, as DNA: TGCAGCGGGGCCCGGGCCGGGGAGCTGTTTTTT.

In nucleotides, the CDR3 is TGTGCCAGTAGTATAGGCGGCGGAACCGGGGAGCTGTTTTTT. Protein product: CASSIGGGTGELFF. V gene TRBV19 combines with J gene TRBJ2-2; no clear D gene. Trimming took 1 base from V and 5 from J, leaving 8 bases between them. The CDR3 totals 14 residues. Germline CDR1 is LNHDA and CDR2 is SQIVND (reference sequence).

The V gene is TRBV29-1, the J gene TRBJ2-3; D remains ambiguous. Germline CDR1 and CDR2: SQVTM and ANQGSEA. CDR3 size: 12 residues. With 6 bases removed from V and 5 bases from J, the gap between germline ends came to 12 bases. The CDR3 region is CSVRTEIDTQYF. The DNA for the CDR3 is TGCAGCGTCCGAACTGAGATAGATACGCAGTATTTT.

V is TRBV7-9 and J is TRBJ2-6; TRBD2 agrees at 11 bases. CDR3 length: 18 amino acids. Germline-derived CDR1 and CDR2 are SEHNR and FQNEAQ (reference sequence). V was pared by 1 base and J by 3 bases, with 5 bases of the junction left unmatched. This chain's CDR3 is CASSLEVSGRVGANVLTF. The CDR3 DNA sequence: TGTGCCAGCAGCTTAGAAGTTAGCGGGAGGGTTGGGGCCAACGTCCTGACTTTC.

The chain is built from TRBV7-2 and TRBJ2-1, with TRBD2 matching over 8 bases. This CDR3 spans 13 amino acids. Germline assignment: CDR1 SGHTA and CDR2 FQGNSA. Trimming removed 8 bases from V and 6 bases from J; junction bases left unmatched: 6. CDR3 residues: CASESGGINEQFF. DNA for the CDR3: TGTGCCAGCGAGAGCGGGGGAATCAATGAGCAGTTCTTC.

In this sample, this clone turned up a few times. V gene TRBV4-3 combines with J gene TRBJ2-7, with D tentatively TRBD1 or TRBD2 (6 bases each). This CDR3 is 13 amino acids long. Germline CDR1 LGHNA, CDR2 YSLEER. Trimming removed 0 bases from V and 6 bases from J, with 9 bases in between. The CDR3 reads CASSQDRGREQYF. The CDR3 DNA follows: TGCGCCAGCAGCCAAGATCGGGGGCGCGAGCAGTACTTC.

The V and J genes are TRBV15 and TRBJ1-5; no definite D call. The CDR3 consists of 13 residues. The germline V gene encodes CDR1 LNHNV and CDR2 YYDKDF (reference sequence). The V end was cut by 5 bases, the J end by 3 bases, with 8 bases between. The CDR3 is CATSGQINQPQHF. The CDR3 bases are TGTGCCACCAGCGGGCAGATCAATCAGCCCCAGCATTTT.

This chain links TRBV6-1 with TRBJ1-3; unclear D gene. This CDR3 is 13 amino acids long. V lost 8 bases to trimming and J lost 4 bases, with 12 bases between them. Germline V lookup: CDR1 MNHNS, CDR2 SASEGT. As DNA, the CDR3 is TGTGCCAGCGCTTTCAACTCCGGAAACACCATATATTTT. This gives the protein CASAFNSGNTIYF.

The rearrangement joins TRBV5-1 to TRBJ1-2; D may be TRBD1 (6 bases). Germline CDR1 SGHRS, CDR2 YFSETQ. This CDR3 has 16 amino acids. Trimming left V 3 bases short and J 8 bases short, with 23 bases between. CDR3 sequence (DNA): TGCGCCAGCAGCTCGTCGATACTTACCCCAGGGGACGGCTACACCTTC. It codes for CASSSSILTPGDGYTF. Complete variable domain (other parts from reference TRBV5-1 and TRBJ1-2): KAGVTQTPRYLIKTRGQQVTLSCSPISGHRSVSWYQQTPGQGLQFLFEYFSETQRNKGNFPGRFSGRQFSNSRSEMNVSTLELGDSALYLCASSSSILTPGDGYTFGSGTRLTVV.

V gene TRBV5-1 combines with J gene TRBJ1-1; 9 nucleotides align to TRBD1. This CDR3 has 15 residues. The V gene's germline CDR1 is SGHRS and CDR2 YFSETQ. V lost 3 bases to trimming and J lost 6 bases; unmatched junction nucleotides: 9. CDR3 sequence: CASSWRDRVMAEAFF. The CDR3 coding sequence is TGCGCCAGCAGCTGGAGGGACAGGGTGATGGCTGAAGCTTTCTTT.